This TCR beta chain was captured in a study of cytomegalovirus exposure and HLA in healthy donors. The study, taken as a whole, reports: HLA allele associations emerged for around 16,000 TCR beta sequences in a later analysis, at 0.05 false discovery rate. Most subjects had HLA-A and HLA-B alleles reportedly predicted accurately by TCR beta sequences.

Details on this clone: Its target is not known.

The primer mix had 60 Vbeta and 13 Jbeta primers. Clones were read by immunoSEQ multiplex PCR, and TCRdb kept only the in-frame ones, dropping some. The table lists roughly 150,000 clones, 60% to 80% of them singletons, with 0.5% to 0.85% in the top ten. CDR1 is KGHSH and CDR2 is LQKENI in the germline V gene. The CDR3 is 14 residues long. Trimming pared 2 bases from V and 3 bases from J, leaving 11 bases between. The TCR was taken from a male donor in good health and CMV-seronegative. The chain carries TRBV18 and TRBJ2-7; possibly TRBD1 for D (6 bases). Specimen: PBMCs. This chain's CDR3 is CASSPTAGDYEQYF. The CDR3, as DNA: TGTGCCAGCTCACCAACGGCAGGGGACTACGAGCAGTACTTC.